This T cell receptor beta chain came from a study of T cells after yellow fever vaccination. The overall study: For low cell numbers, libraries were made with SMART-Seq v4 Ultra Low Input. Study conclusions and caveats: From the bulk population, abundant clonotypes could contaminate and appear within FACS-sorted repertoires. The secondary response showed a weaker magnitude and a faster peak, day 5 versus 15. After the booster, nearly 98% of CD4 and about nine tenths of CD8 primary-response clones were re-detected.

Using its own MiXCR run on the 5' RACE reads, TCRdb lists one record per CDR3 protein. The table shows 500,000 to 650,000 distinct CDR3 sequences, with about a sixth occurring only once. Remarks on this clonotype: Antigen specificity is unknown.

The V and J ends lost 5 bases and 0 bases respectively, with 11 bases between them. The germline V gene encodes CDR1 SGHRS and CDR2 YFSETQ. The CDR3 is 14 residues long. The clonotype originates from a man younger than 35 who received the YFV17D yellow fever vaccine. The material was PBMCs, obtained about 5 days after the first yellow fever vaccination. The chain is built from TRBV5-1 and TRBJ1-1, with D perhaps matching TRBD1 (6 bases). The CDR3 DNA sequence: TGCGCCAGCAGTCCGAACAGGGTGAACACTGAAGCTTTCTTT. It translates to CASSPNRVNTEAFF.